Following are 21 T cell receptor beta chains from one sample sequenced in a study of T cell repertoires in aging, cancer and after chemotherapy. The template was genomic DNA from peripheral blood, not RNA. Rearranged V-D-J TRB sequences were amplified with a mixed TRB-A/B primer pool. From the multiplex PCR reads, TCRdb called clonotypes with MiXCR, one entry per CDR3 protein. The sample holds 5,500 to 7,000 distinct CDR3 sequences; approximately 20% are singletons and the top ten take around 2.7%. The sample comprised blood. All receptors come from a human donor with a blood cancer.

This clonotype is medium-sized by share. The V and J genes are TRBV20-1 and TRBJ2-3, with TRBD2 matching over 10 bases. From germline, CDR1 is DFQATT and CDR2 SNEGSKA (reference sequence). Unmatched junction bases numbered 5, after V lost 1 base and J lost 4 bases. This CDR3 is 15 amino acids long. The DNA of the CDR3 is TGCAGTGCTAGAGTACTAGCGGGGTTGGCAGATACGCAGTATTTT. Translated: CSARVLAGLADTQYF.

The gene calls are TRBV4-1 and TRBJ2-7, with 10 positions matching TRBD1. The CDR3 has 16 residues. V shed 0 bases and J 7 bases; nucleotides not matched to a gene: 9. Germline lookup yields CDR1 MGHRA and CDR2 YSYEKL. The CDR3 protein is CASSQDRQGALSEQYF. The CDR3 DNA follows: TGCGCCAGCAGCCAAGATCGACAGGGGGCGTTAAGTGAGCAGTACTTC.

The chain links TRBV7-2 to TRBJ1-4, with D unresolved. Trimming pared 2 bases from V and 4 bases from J, leaving 8 bases between. This CDR3 is built from 14 residues. CDR1 SGHTA and CDR2 FQGNSA come from the germline V gene. This CDR3 reads CASSLSQSNEKLFF. The CDR3 region has the DNA TGTGCCAGCAGCTTAAGTCAGAGTAATGAAAAACTGTTTTTT.

By sample share, this clonotype is medium-sized. The chain carries TRBV19 and TRBJ2-5, with 7 nucleotides matching TRBD1. With 8 bases clipped from V and 5 bases from J, the junction kept 14 bases outside the gene matches. Germline V lookup: CDR1 LNHDA, CDR2 SQIVND (reference sequence). The CDR3 has 15 amino acids. DNA of the CDR3: TGTGCCAGTCACCCCCGTGGCAGGGGGTCGGAGACCCAGTACTTC. Translation gives CASHPRGRGSETQYF.

Turning to this clonotype: Germline is not matched at one junction end, which may reflect a read error. The chain employs TRBV11-2 and TRBJ1-6, with no clear D. This CDR3 is built from 12 residues. The V gene's germline CDR1 is SGHAT and CDR2 FQNNGV. The CDR3 loop reads CASSLSGPLVHF. The CDR3 DNA follows: TGTGCCAGCAGCTTATCCGGTCCTTTAGTTCATTTT.

This clonotype showed up just a few times. The rearrangement joins TRBV6-2 or TRBV6-3 to TRBJ1-1; D is possibly TRBD1 (6 bases). Germline V gene data show CDR1 as MNHEY and CDR2 as SVGEGT. Trimming took off 2 bases at V and 3 bases at J, with 10 bases between the two ends. This CDR3 has 14 amino acids. The CDR3 loop reads CASSYGGPDTEAFF. CDR3 sequence (DNA): TGTGCCAGCAGTTACGGGGGGCCGGACACTGAAGCTTTCTTT.

This clonotype has just a few counts. V and J are TRBV28 and TRBJ2-3, with 11 bases matching TRBD2. V lost 7 bases to trimming and J lost 3 bases; unmatched junction nucleotides: 9. Germline V lookup: CDR1 MDHEN, CDR2 SYDVKM. This CDR3 comprises 16 residues. In DNA form, the CDR3 reads TGTGCCAGCATAGCCTTAGCGGGGGGGGGAACAGATACGCAGTATTTT. Protein: CASIALAGGGTDTQYF.

This clonotype has more than one count but fewer than ten. The V and J genes are TRBV20-1 and TRBJ2-7, with D perhaps TRBD1 (6 bases). This CDR3 is 13 amino acids long. Germline loops: CDR1 DFQATT, CDR2 SNEGSKA (reference sequence). The V and J ends lost 7 bases and 6 bases respectively, with 19 bases between them. DNA of the CDR3: TGCAGTGTACCCCGGGACACCCTGACCGAGCAGTACTTC. It codes for CSVPRDTLTEQYF.

Here the CDR3 DNA reads TGTGCCAGCAGCTTTGGGAGAGCCACTGAAGCTTTCTTT. It translates to CASSFGRATEAFF. The chain is built from TRBV5-6 and TRBJ1-1; D is uncertain. Trimming cost V 2 bases and J 4 bases, with 9 bases left between them. Germline CDR1 SGHDT, CDR2 YYEEEE. CDR3 length: 13 amino acids.

This clonotype ranks as medium-sized. CDR3 protein: CASSLQGTNSPLHF. The CDR3 DNA follows: TGTGCCAGCAGCCTACAGGGGACGAATTCACCCCTCCACTTT. The chain has TRBV12-3 or TRBV12-4 and TRBJ1-6; 7 positions match TRBD1. J gave up 7 bases and V 6 bases, and 6 bases lay outside the gene matches. The CDR3 contains 14 residues.

The chain's CDR3 is CASRGGASGNTIYF. CDR3 bases: TGCGCCAGCAGGGGAGGCGCCTCTGGAAACACCATATATTTT. This chain joins TRBV5-1 and TRBJ1-3; D remains unclear. Germline CDR1 and CDR2: SGHRS and YFSETQ. Between the trimmed V and J ends, which lost 5 bases and 0 bases, there was a span of 9 bases. The CDR3 totals 14 residues.

Judged by abundance, this clonotype is medium-sized. The chain combines TRBV19 with TRBJ1-2; D perhaps matches TRBD1 (5 bases). From germline, CDR1 is LNHDA and CDR2 SQIVND (reference sequence). Trimming took off 7 bases at V and 1 base at J, with 19 bases between the two ends. The CDR3 has 16 residues. The CDR3, as DNA: TGTGCCAGTACCCCCACAGGAAGAGGGTTTAACTATGGCTACACCTTC. Amino acid sequence: CASTPTGRGFNYGYTF.

By sample share, this clonotype is medium-sized. The chain is built from TRBV18 and TRBJ1-5; no reliable D call. Deletions cut 3 bases from V and 8 bases from J, with 8 bases between. From germline, CDR1 is KGHSH and CDR2 LQKENI. The CDR3 runs to 12 residues. The CDR3 is CASSPGREPQHF. CDR3 in DNA: TGTGCCAGCTCACCCGGGAGGGAGCCCCAGCATTTT.

This clonotype was recorded a few times. The gene calls are TRBV7-9 and TRBJ2-5, with D uncertain. This CDR3 has 19 amino acids. Per germline, CDR1 SEHNR and CDR2 FQNEAQ (reference sequence). V lost 4 bases and J 5 bases, leaving 29 bases between the germline ends. Here the CDR3 reads CASSWRLAGDATAGETQYF. CDR3 DNA sequence: TGTGCCAGCAGCTGGCGTTTGGCAGGAGACGCCACGGCCGGGGAGACCCAGTACTTC.

The CDR3 loop is CASSGTIIEDEQFF. The CDR3 DNA is TGCGCCAGCTCCGGGACAATAATAGAGGATGAGCAGTTCTTC. The rearrangement uses TRBV5-1 and TRBJ2-1, with a tentative D call TRBD1 (6 bases). The length of the CDR3 is 14 residues. The V gene's germline CDR1 is SGHRS and CDR2 YFSETQ. Trimming shortened V by 7 bases and J by 8 bases, and 19 bases separated the two germline ends.

By share, this clonotype counts as medium-sized. The chain joins TRBV6-6 to TRBJ2-7; a weak D match, TRBD1 (5 bases). V lost 4 bases to trimming and J lost 5 bases, with 6 bases between them. Germline V gene lookup returns CDR1 MNHNY and CDR2 SVGAGI (reference sequence). The CDR3 sequence is 11 residues long. CDR3 amino acids: CASSWGDEQYF. For the CDR3, the DNA is TGTGCCAGCAGTTGGGGCGACGAGCAGTACTTC.

CDR3 amino acids: CASSQGGQGPTTGELFF. CDR3 DNA: TGCGCCAGCAGCCAAGGCGGACAGGGACCTACAACCGGGGAGCTGTTTTTT. V gene TRBV4-3 combines with J gene TRBJ2-2; 8 bases agree with TRBD1. This CDR3 has 17 amino acids. The germline V gene encodes CDR1 LGHNA and CDR2 YSLEER. The J segment lost 5 bases and the V segment lost 1 base, leaving 9 bases of the junction unmatched.

This chain links TRBV7-2 with TRBJ1-2; D possibly corresponds to TRBD1 (5 bases). Looked up from germline, CDR1 is SGHTA and CDR2 is FQGNSA. V gave up 5 bases and J gave up 6 bases, with 16 bases separating them. The CDR3 is 14 residues long. In DNA, the CDR3 is TGTGCCAGCAGCCCCTTCGGGGGGGGGGATGGCTACACCTTC. Translated, it gives CASSPFGGGDGYTF.

This clonotype counts as medium-sized (0.01 to 0.1%). The CDR3, as DNA: TGCAGCGTGAGGGGTAGCAATCAGCCCCAGCATTTT. It codes for CSVRGSNQPQHF. The chain uses TRBV29-1 and TRBJ1-5; the D gene is possibly TRBD1 (5 bases). Trimming shortened V by 6 bases and J by 0 bases, and 6 bases separated the two germline ends. The CDR3 consists of 12 residues. Germline values: CDR1 SQVTM, CDR2 ANQGSEA. The variable domain in full, with the rest retrieved from reference TRBV29-1 and TRBJ1-5, is SAVISQKPSRDICQRGTSLTIQCQVDSQVTMMFWYRQQPGQSLTLIATANQGSEATYESGFVIDKFPISRPNLTFSTLTVSNMSPEDSSIYLCSVRGSNQPQHFGDGTRLSIL.

By share, this clonotype ranks as medium-sized. V usage is TRBV27 and J usage is TRBJ2-7; TRBD2 matches 8 bases. Losses at the gene ends were 5 bases for V and 7 bases for J; bases not matched to a gene: 4. CDR1 is MNHEY, CDR2 SMNVEV, per germline (reference sequence). The CDR3 contains 12 residues. The CDR3 nucleotides read TGTGCCAGCAGTCCGACTAGCGAGGAGCAGTACTTC. It yields the protein CASSPTSEEQYF.

The chain combines TRBV28 with TRBJ1-1; tentative D call: TRBD1 (5 bases). Germline CDR1 reads MDHEN; CDR2 reads SYDVKM. The CDR3 contains 12 residues. V lost 11 bases and J lost 0, with 10 bases in between. The CDR3 region has the DNA TGTGCCGCAAGGGGCTTGAACACTGAAGCTTTCTTT. This translates into CAARGLNTEAFF.